These 7 T cell receptor beta chains share one sample of origin, sequenced in a study of T-cell memory formation after mild COVID-19. TCRdb reprocessed the 5' RACE reads with MiXCR, giving one entry per CDR3 protein. Counted here are about 340,000 distinct CDR3 sequences, roughly 15% occurring once; the ten biggest clones make up approximately 20%. Material: PBMCs or a T cell subset sorted from them (not recorded which). The receptors originated from a man younger than 30 who had mild COVID-19 (a few samples of this study predate the infection). Cell type and time point are not known.

This clonotype was picked up a small number of times. The J gene is TRBJ1-2, the V gene TRBV11-2; no clear D. V was clipped by 2 bases and J by 2 bases, with 6 bases between them. There are 13 residues in the CDR3. Germline V gene sequence: CDR1 SGHAT, CDR2 FQNNGV. The CDR3 DNA follows: TGTGCCAGCAGCTTAATTAAGAACTATGGCTACACCTTC. Translating gives CASSLIKNYGYTF. Complete variable domain (other parts from reference TRBV11-2 and TRBJ1-2): EAGVAQSPRYKIIEKRQSVAFWCNPISGHATLYWYQQILGQGPKLLIQFQNNGVVDDSQLPKDRFSAERLKGVDSTLKIQPAKLEDSAVYLCASSLIKNYGYTFGSGTRLTVV.

This clonotype was counted many times. The V and J genes are TRBV7-2 and TRBJ2-4; 9 nucleotides agree with TRBD1. The CDR3 contains 15 residues. V was pared by 5 bases and J by 6 bases, with 8 bases of the junction left unmatched. Germline V gene data show CDR1 as SGHTA and CDR2 as FQGNSA. The CDR3 DNA follows: TGTGCCAGCAGCAACCCGACAGGGGGATTAAACATTCAGTACTTC. Translated, it gives CASSNPTGGLNIQYF.

This clonotype has just a few counts. The rearrangement links TRBV20-1 to TRBJ1-1; 7 bases are shared with TRBD1. Per germline, CDR1 DFQATT and CDR2 SNEGSKA (reference sequence). This CDR3 is built from 17 residues. The V and J ends lost 0 bases and 2 bases, in that order; junction bases with no gene match: 12. In DNA, the CDR3 is TGCAGTGCTAGAGACCAGTTTGGGACAGAGCTCAACACTGAAGCTTTCTTT. This encodes CSARDQFGTELNTEAFF.

This clonotype was seen repeatedly, ten times or more. The V and J genes are TRBV23-1 and TRBJ1-5, with D uncertain. TRBV23-1 has ORF status, its function being uncertain. The CDR3 contains 16 residues. V was shortened by 3 bases and J by 2 bases, with 14 bases between the two germline ends. The CDR3 DNA is TGCGCCAGCAGTCACCTGGACCGGAGGGGCAATCAGCCCCAGCATTTT. Encoded protein: CASSHLDRRGNQPQHF.

This clonotype was picked up many times. This rearrangement joins TRBV2 to TRBJ1-5, with unresolved D. The CDR3 contains 11 residues. Per germline, CDR1 SNHLY and CDR2 FYNNEI. Deletions cut 6 bases from V and 4 bases from J, with 4 bases between. CDR3 protein: CASSDNQPQHF. The CDR3 DNA reads TGTGCCAGCAGCGATAATCAGCCCCAGCATTTT.

This clonotype was counted between two and nine times. The CDR3 DNA reads TGCAGTGCTAGGGGACCCAATGAGCAGTTCTTC. Amino acid sequence: CSARGPNEQFF. The chain is built from TRBV20-1 and TRBJ2-1; D may match TRBD1 or TRBD2 (5 bases each). The CDR3 contains 11 residues. V lost 3 bases, J lost 6 bases, and 6 bases lay in between. The germline gives CDR1 DFQATT, CDR2 SNEGSKA (reference sequence).

V gene TRBV12-3 or TRBV12-4 combines with J gene TRBJ2-1, with no clear D. The CDR3 has 13 amino acids. Between the trimmed V and J ends, which lost 3 bases and 5 bases, there was a span of 8 bases. As DNA, the CDR3 is TGTGCCAGCAGTTTTACTGTTAACAATGAGCAGTTCTTC. Its protein product is CASSFTVNNEQFF.